This is a list of T cell receptor beta chains from one sample in a study of cytomegalovirus exposure and HLA in healthy donors. The protocol was immunoSEQ multiplex PCR, while the TCRdb copy is restricted to in-frame clones and leaves out a portion. The sample records 180,000 or so clones, less than 85% being singletons. Input material: PBMCs. The receptor set was obtained from a male donor in good health and CMV-seronegative. The CDR3 runs from the conserved cysteine through the conserved F or W. The D gene is left open where the match is weak. Size is stated for part of the rows, as once, few or many counts, or as a class when the clone is expanded.

size: NA; J: TRBJ1-2; V: TRBV10-2; D: NA; CDR3: CASSESQANYGYTF; DNA: TGCGCCAGCAGTGAGTCGCAGGCTAACTATGGCTACACCTTC
size: NA; J: TRBJ2-1; V: TRBV10-3; D: NA; CDR3: CAISDPEQTYNEQFF; DNA: TGTGCCATCAGTGACCCGGAGCAGACCTACAATGAGCAGTTCTTC
size: NA; J: TRBJ2-7; V: TRBV19; D: NA; CDR3: CASSMPDTGYYEQYF; DNA: TGTGCCAGTAGCATGCCTGATACAGGGTACTACGAGCAGTACTTC
size: NA; J: TRBJ2-7; V: TRBV6-5; D: NA; CDR3: CASTRGVGYEQYF; DNA: TGTGCCAGCACAAGGGGCGTGGGGTACGAGCAGTACTTC
size: NA; J: TRBJ1-1; V: TRBV7-2; D: NA; CDR3: CASSPVDGYGGRTGAFF; DNA: TGTGCCAGCAGTCCCGTCGACGGATATGGAGGCAGAACCGGAGCTTTCTTT
size: NA; J: TRBJ1-5; V: TRBV2; D: TRBD1; CDR3: CASRAGTGGGQPQHF; DNA: TGTGCCAGCAGAGCCGGGACAGGGGGAGGTCAGCCCCAGCATTTT
size: NA; J: TRBJ1-5; V: TRBV5-1; D: NA; CDR3: CASSLGERNQPQHF; DNA: TGCGCCAGCAGCTTGGGAGAGCGCAATCAGCCCCAGCATTTT
size: few; J: TRBJ1-5; V: TRBV23-1; D: NA; CDR3: CASTRTKGKTGFNQPQHF; DNA: TGCGCCAGCACTCGTACCAAGGGGAAGACAGGCTTCAATCAGCCCCAGCATTTT
size: few; J: TRBJ1-4; V: TRBV28; D: NA; CDR3: CASSSQVEDEKLFF; DNA: TGTGCCAGCAGTTCCCAGGTGGAGGACGAAAAACTGTTTTTT
size: NA; J: TRBJ1-1; V: TRBV5-4; D: NA; CDR3: CASSATTGLTEAFF; DNA: TGTGCCAGCAGCGCAACTACAGGGCTCACTGAAGCTTTCTTT
size: NA; J: TRBJ1-2; V: TRBV27; D: NA; CDR3: CASSTHGTRDGYTF; DNA: TGTGCCAGCAGTACACACGGGACTCGGGATGGCTACACCTTC
size: NA; J: TRBJ1-2; V: TRBV7-9; D: TRBD1; CDR3: CASSSRDRAHSLYGYTF; DNA: TGTGCCAGCAGCTCCCGGGACAGGGCGCACTCACTCTATGGCTACACCTTC
size: NA; J: TRBJ1-3; V: TRBV9; D: NA; CDR3: CASSVAGGEVRPGNTIYF; DNA: TGTGCCAGCAGCGTAGCTGGGGGGGAGGTGCGGCCTGGAAACACCATATATTTT
size: NA; J: TRBJ2-2; V: TRBV9; D: NA; CDR3: CASSAQAYTGELFF; DNA: TGTGCCAGCAGCGCGCAGGCCTACACCGGGGAGCTGTTTTTT
size: NA; J: TRBJ1-2; V: TRBV2; D: NA; CDR3: CASSSLLDSPYGYTF; DNA: TGTGCCAGCAGTTCTCTACTGGACAGCCCCTATGGCTACACCTTC
size: NA; J: TRBJ1-5; V: TRBV7-9; D: TRBD1; CDR3: CASSSGQGEYQPQHF; DNA: TGTGCCAGCAGCTCCGGACAGGGTGAATACCAGCCCCAGCATTTT
size: NA; J: TRBJ1-2; V: TRBV28; D: NA; CDR3: CAISSNYGYTF; DNA: TGTGCCATTTCTTCGAACTATGGCTACACCTTC
size: NA; J: TRBJ2-7; V: TRBV21-1; D: NA; CDR3: CASSKWGGYEQYF; DNA: TGTGCCAGCAGCAAATGGGGGGGCTACGAGCAGTACTTC
size: NA; J: TRBJ1-4; V: TRBV7-9; D: TRBD1; CDR3: CSSSSIQGQVYEKLFF; DNA: TGTTCCAGCAGCTCGATACAGGGACAGGTTTATGAAAAACTGTTTTTT
size: NA; J: TRBJ1-6; V: TRBV18; D: TRBD1; CDR3: CASSPETGSSYNSPLHF; DNA: TGTGCCAGCTCACCCGAGACAGGGAGCTCCTATAATTCACCCCTCCACTTT
size: NA; J: TRBJ1-2; V: TRBV7-8; D: TRBD1; CDR3: CASSLGRGRGGYTF; DNA: TGTGCCAGCAGCTTAGGGAGGGGGCGAGGTGGCTACACCTTC
size: NA; J: TRBJ1-1; V: TRBV30; D: NA; CDR3: CAWNPLGVGRNTEAFF; DNA: TGTGCCTGGAATCCCCTAGGTGTCGGCAGAAACACTGAAGCTTTCTTT
size: NA; J: TRBJ2-1; V: TRBV9; D: NA; CDR3: CASSVASQGEQFF; DNA: TGTGCCAGCAGCGTAGCCAGTCAGGGGGAGCAGTTCTTC
size: NA; J: TRBJ1-5; V: TRBV27; D: NA; CDR3: CASSPRYSNQPQHF; DNA: TGTGCCAGCAGTCCCAGGTATAGCAATCAGCCCCAGCATTTT
size: NA; J: TRBJ1-4; V: TRBV9; D: NA; CDR3: CASSGTDRPNEKLFF; DNA: TGTGCCAGCAGCGGAACCGACAGACCTAATGAAAAACTGTTTTTT
size: NA; J: TRBJ2-7; V: TRBV7-2; D: TRBD1; CDR3: CASSPGTGVDEQYF; DNA: TGTGCCAGCAGCCCCGGGACAGGGGTAGACGAGCAGTACTTC
size: NA; J: TRBJ2-1; V: TRBV27; D: NA; CDR3: CASAIWGGMENEQFF; DNA: TGTGCCAGCGCCATCTGGGGCGGGATGGAGAATGAGCAGTTCTTC
size: few; J: TRBJ2-7; V: TRBV6-5; D: NA; CDR3: CASSPLSKLEQYF; DNA: TGTGCCAGCAGTCCCCTTTCGAAACTCGAGCAGTACTTC